Detailed here is one TCR beta chain. The sample originates from a study of blood T cell repertoires in COVID-19. CDR3 size: 14 residues. Trimming removed 4 bases from V and 2 bases from J; junction bases left unmatched: 5. Germline CDR1 and CDR2: SGHTS and YDEGEE. Under the authors' procedure: For nucleated cells, counts were estimated from reference gene primer amplification. Assay: immunoSEQ multiplex PCR; the TCRdb copy retains only in-frame clones and omits some. V, J and clone size are those of that table, while D and trimming were read from the DNA. The table has 150,000 or so clones, 90% to 95% seen once.

This receptor was obtained from a man between 50 and 59 years old with acute or convalescent COVID-19. Sequencing was performed on peripheral blood. The chain combines TRBV5-8 with TRBJ1-2, with 7 bases fitting TRBD1. In DNA, the CDR3 is TGTGCCAGCAGCGTCTTACAGGGGAACTATGGCTACACCTTC. Protein sequence: CASSVLQGNYGYTF.